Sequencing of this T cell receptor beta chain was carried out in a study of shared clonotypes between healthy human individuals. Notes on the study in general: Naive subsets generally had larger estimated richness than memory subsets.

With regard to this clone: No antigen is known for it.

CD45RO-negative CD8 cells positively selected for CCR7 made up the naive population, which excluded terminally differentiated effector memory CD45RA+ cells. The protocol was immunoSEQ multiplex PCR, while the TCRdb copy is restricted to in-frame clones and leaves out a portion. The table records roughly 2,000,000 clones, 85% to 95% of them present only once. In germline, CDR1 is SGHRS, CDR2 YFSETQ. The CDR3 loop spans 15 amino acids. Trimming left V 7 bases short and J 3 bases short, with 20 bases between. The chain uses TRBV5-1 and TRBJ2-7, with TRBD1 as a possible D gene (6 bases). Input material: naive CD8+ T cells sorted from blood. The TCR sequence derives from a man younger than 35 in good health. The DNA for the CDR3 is TGCGCCAGCGCTAGGCCCACACAGGGATTCTACGAGCAGTACTTC. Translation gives CASARPTQGFYEQYF.